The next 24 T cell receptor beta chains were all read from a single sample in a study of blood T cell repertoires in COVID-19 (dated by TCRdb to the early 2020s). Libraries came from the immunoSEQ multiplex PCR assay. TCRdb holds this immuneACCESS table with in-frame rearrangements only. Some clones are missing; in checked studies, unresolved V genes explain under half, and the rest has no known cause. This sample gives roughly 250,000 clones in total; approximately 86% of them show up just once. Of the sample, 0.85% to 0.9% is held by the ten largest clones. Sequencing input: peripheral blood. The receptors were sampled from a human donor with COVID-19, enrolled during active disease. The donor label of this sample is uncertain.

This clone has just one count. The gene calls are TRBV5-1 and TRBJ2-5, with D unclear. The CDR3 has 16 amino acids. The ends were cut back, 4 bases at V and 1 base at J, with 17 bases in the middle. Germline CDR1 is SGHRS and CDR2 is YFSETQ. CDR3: CASSVGGFGAQETQYF. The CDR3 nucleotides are TGCGCCAGCAGCGTGGGTGGATTTGGAGCCCAAGAGACCCAGTACTTC. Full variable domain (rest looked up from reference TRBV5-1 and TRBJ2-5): KAGVTQTPRYLIKTRGQQVTLSCSPISGHRSVSWYQQTPGQGLQFLFEYFSETQRNKGNFPGRFSGRQFSNSRSEMNVSTLELGDSALYLCASSVGGFGAQETQYFGPGTRLLVL.

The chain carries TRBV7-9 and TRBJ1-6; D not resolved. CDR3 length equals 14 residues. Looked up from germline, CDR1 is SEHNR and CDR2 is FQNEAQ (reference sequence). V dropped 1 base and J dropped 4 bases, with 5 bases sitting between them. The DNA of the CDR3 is TGTGCCAGCAGCTTAGGGGAGTATAATTCACCCCTCCACTTT. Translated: CASSLGEYNSPLHF.

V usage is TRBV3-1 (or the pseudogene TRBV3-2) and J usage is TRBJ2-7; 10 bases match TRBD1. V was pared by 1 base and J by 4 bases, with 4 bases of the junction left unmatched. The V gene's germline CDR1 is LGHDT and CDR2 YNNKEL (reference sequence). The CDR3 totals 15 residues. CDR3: CASSQAWTGGYEQYF. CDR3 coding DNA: TGTGCCAGCAGCCAAGCTTGGACAGGGGGGTACGAGCAGTACTTC.

In DNA form, the CDR3 reads TGTGCCAGAAGCCCACGTGATATTCTCTGGGACAGGGGGGATCAGCCCCAGCATTTT. Translation gives CARSPRDILWDRGDQPQHF. The chain carries TRBV7-5 and TRBJ1-5; the table's D call of TRBD1 was not tested on the DNA. TRBV7-5 is a pseudogene. This CDR3 spans 19 amino acids.

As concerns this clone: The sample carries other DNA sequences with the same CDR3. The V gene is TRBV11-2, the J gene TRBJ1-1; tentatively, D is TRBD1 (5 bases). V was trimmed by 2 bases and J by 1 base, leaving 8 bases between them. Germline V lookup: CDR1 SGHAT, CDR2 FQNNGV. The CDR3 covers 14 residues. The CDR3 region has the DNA TGTGCCAGCAGCTTACAGGGAGGGAACACTGAAGCTTTCTTT. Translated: CASSLQGGNTEAFF.

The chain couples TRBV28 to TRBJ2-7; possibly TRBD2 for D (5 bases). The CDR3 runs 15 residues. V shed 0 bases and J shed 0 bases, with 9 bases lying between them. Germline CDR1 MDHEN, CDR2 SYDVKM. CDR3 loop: CASSLWDGSSYEQYF. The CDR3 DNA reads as TGTGCCAGCAGTTTATGGGATGGGAGCTCCTACGAGCAGTACTTC. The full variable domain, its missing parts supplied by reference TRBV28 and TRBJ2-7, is DVKVTQSSRYLVKRTGEKVFLECVQDMDHENMFWYRQDPGLGLRLIYFSYDVKMKEKGDIPEGYSVSREKKERFSLILESASTNQTSMYLCASSLWDGSSYEQYFGPGTRLTVT.

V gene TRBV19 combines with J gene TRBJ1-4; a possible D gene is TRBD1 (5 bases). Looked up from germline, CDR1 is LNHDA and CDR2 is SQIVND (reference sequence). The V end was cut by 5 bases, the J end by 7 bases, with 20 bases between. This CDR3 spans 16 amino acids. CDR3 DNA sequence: TGTGCCAGTAGTCCCGGGGAGGGGAATATGGGTGAAAAACTGTTTTTT. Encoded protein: CASSPGEGNMGEKLFF.

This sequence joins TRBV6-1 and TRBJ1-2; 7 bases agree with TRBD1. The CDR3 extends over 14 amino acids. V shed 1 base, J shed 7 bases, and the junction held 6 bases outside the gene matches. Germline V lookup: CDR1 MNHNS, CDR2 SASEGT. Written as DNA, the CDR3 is TGTGCCAGCAGTGAAGTCTTGACAGGGCCTGGCTACACCTTC. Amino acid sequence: CASSEVLTGPGYTF.

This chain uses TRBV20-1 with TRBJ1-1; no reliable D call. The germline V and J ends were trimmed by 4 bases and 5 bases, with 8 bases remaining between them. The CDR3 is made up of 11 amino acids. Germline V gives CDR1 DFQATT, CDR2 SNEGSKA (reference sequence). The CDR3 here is CSANPVTEAFF. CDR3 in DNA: TGCAGTGCTAATCCGGTAACTGAAGCTTTCTTT.

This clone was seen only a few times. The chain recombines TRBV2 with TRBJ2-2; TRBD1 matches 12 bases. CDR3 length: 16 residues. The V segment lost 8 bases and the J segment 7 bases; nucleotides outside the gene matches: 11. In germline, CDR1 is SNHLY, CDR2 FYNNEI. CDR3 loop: CASQTGTGGWVGELFF. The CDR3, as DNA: TGTGCCAGCCAGACCGGGACAGGGGGCTGGGTCGGGGAGCTGTTTTTT.

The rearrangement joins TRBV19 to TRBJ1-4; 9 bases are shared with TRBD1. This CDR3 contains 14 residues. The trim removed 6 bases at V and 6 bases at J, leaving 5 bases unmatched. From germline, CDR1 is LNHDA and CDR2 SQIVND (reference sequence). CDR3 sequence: CASSWTGEDEKLFF. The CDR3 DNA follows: TGTGCCAGTAGCTGGACAGGGGAGGATGAAAAACTGTTTTTT.

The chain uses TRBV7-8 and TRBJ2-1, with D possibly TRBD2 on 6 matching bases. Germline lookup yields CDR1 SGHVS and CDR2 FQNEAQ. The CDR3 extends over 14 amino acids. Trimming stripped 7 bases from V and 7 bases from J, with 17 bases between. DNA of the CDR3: TGTGCCAGCACCCTCGGGACCGGGAGTAATGAGCAGTTCTTC. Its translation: CASTLGTGSNEQFF.

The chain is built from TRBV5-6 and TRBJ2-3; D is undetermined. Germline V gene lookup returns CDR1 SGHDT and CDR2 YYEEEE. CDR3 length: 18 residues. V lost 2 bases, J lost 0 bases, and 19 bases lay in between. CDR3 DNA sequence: TGTGCCAGCAGCTTACCGACATTCTTTTACACTAGCACAGATACGCAGTATTTT. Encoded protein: CASSLPTFFYTSTDTQYF. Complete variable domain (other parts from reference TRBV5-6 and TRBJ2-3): DAGVTQSPTHLIKTRGQQVTLRCSPKSGHDTVSWYQQALGQGPQFIFQYYEEEERQRGNFPDRFSGHQFPNYSSELNVNALLLGDSALYLCASSLPTFFYTSTDTQYFGPGTRLTVL.

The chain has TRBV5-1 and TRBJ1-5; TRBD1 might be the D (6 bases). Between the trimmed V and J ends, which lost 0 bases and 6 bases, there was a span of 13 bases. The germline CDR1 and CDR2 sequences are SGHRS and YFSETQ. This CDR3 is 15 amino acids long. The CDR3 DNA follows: TGCGCCAGCAGCTTGGCTGGGACAACCGCTCAGCCCCAGCATTTT. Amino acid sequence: CASSLAGTTAQPQHF.

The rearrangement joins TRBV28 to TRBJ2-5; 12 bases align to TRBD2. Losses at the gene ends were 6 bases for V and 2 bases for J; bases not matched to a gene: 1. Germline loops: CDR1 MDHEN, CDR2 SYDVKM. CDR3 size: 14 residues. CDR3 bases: TGTGCCAGCAGGGGACTAGCGGGTCAAGAGACCCAGTACTTC. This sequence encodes CASRGLAGQETQYF.

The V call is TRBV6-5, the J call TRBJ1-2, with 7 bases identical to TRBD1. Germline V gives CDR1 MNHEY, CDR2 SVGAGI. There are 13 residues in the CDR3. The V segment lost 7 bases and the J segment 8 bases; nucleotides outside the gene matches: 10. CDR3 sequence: CASNSGTARGYTF. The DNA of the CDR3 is TGTGCCAGCAATTCCGGGACAGCGCGAGGCTACACCTTC.

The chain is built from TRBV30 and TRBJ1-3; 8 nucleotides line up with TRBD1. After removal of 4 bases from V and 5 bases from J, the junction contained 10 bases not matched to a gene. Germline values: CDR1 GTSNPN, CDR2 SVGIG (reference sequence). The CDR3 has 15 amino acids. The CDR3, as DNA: TGTGCCTGGACGCGACAGGGGATAACTAGAAACACCATATATTTT. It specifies CAWTRQGITRNTIYF.

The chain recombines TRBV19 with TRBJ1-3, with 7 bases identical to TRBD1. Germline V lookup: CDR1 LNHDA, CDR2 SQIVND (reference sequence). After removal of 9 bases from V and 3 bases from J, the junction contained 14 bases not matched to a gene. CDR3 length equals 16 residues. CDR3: CARRQGWSPYGNTIYF. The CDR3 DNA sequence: TGTGCCAGACGACAGGGTTGGAGTCCCTATGGAAACACCATATATTTT.

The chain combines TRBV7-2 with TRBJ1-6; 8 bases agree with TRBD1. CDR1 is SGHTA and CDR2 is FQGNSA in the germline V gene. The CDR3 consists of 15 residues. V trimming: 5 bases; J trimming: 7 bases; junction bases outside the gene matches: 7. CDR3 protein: CASSPGTGRNSPLHF. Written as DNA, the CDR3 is TGTGCCAGCAGCCCCGGGACAGGCCGAAATTCACCCCTCCACTTT.

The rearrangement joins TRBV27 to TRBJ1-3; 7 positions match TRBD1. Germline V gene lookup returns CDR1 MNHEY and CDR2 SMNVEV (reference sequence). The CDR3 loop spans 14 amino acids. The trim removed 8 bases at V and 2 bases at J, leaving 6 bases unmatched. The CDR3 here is CASASTGPGNTIYF. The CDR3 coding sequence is TGTGCCAGCGCCTCGACAGGGCCTGGAAACACCATATATTTT.

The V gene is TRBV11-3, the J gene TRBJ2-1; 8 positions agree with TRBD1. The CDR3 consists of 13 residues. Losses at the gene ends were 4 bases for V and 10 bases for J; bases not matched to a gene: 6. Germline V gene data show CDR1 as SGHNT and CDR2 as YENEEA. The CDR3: CASSWTGMEEQFF. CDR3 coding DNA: TGTGCCAGCAGCTGGACAGGGATGGAGGAGCAGTTCTTC.

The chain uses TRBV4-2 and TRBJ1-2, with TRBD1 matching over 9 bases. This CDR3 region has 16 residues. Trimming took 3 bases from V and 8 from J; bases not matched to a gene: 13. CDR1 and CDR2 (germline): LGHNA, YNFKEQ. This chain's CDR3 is CASSHTQAQGAKGYTF. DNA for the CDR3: TGTGCCAGCAGCCACACACAGGCACAGGGGGCGAAAGGCTACACCTTC.

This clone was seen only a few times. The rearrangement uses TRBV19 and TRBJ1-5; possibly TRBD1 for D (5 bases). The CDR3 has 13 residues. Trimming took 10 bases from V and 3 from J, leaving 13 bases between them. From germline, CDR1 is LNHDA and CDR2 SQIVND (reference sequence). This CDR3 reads CATRRDHNQPQHF. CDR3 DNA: TGTGCCACTCGGAGGGACCACAATCAGCCCCAGCATTTT.

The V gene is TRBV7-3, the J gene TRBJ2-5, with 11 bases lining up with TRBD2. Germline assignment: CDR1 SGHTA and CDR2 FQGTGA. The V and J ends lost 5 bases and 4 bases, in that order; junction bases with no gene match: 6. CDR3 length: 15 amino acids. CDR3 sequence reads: CASSKGLAGGETQYF. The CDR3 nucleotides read TGTGCCAGCAGCAAGGGGCTAGCGGGAGGAGAGACCCAGTACTTC.